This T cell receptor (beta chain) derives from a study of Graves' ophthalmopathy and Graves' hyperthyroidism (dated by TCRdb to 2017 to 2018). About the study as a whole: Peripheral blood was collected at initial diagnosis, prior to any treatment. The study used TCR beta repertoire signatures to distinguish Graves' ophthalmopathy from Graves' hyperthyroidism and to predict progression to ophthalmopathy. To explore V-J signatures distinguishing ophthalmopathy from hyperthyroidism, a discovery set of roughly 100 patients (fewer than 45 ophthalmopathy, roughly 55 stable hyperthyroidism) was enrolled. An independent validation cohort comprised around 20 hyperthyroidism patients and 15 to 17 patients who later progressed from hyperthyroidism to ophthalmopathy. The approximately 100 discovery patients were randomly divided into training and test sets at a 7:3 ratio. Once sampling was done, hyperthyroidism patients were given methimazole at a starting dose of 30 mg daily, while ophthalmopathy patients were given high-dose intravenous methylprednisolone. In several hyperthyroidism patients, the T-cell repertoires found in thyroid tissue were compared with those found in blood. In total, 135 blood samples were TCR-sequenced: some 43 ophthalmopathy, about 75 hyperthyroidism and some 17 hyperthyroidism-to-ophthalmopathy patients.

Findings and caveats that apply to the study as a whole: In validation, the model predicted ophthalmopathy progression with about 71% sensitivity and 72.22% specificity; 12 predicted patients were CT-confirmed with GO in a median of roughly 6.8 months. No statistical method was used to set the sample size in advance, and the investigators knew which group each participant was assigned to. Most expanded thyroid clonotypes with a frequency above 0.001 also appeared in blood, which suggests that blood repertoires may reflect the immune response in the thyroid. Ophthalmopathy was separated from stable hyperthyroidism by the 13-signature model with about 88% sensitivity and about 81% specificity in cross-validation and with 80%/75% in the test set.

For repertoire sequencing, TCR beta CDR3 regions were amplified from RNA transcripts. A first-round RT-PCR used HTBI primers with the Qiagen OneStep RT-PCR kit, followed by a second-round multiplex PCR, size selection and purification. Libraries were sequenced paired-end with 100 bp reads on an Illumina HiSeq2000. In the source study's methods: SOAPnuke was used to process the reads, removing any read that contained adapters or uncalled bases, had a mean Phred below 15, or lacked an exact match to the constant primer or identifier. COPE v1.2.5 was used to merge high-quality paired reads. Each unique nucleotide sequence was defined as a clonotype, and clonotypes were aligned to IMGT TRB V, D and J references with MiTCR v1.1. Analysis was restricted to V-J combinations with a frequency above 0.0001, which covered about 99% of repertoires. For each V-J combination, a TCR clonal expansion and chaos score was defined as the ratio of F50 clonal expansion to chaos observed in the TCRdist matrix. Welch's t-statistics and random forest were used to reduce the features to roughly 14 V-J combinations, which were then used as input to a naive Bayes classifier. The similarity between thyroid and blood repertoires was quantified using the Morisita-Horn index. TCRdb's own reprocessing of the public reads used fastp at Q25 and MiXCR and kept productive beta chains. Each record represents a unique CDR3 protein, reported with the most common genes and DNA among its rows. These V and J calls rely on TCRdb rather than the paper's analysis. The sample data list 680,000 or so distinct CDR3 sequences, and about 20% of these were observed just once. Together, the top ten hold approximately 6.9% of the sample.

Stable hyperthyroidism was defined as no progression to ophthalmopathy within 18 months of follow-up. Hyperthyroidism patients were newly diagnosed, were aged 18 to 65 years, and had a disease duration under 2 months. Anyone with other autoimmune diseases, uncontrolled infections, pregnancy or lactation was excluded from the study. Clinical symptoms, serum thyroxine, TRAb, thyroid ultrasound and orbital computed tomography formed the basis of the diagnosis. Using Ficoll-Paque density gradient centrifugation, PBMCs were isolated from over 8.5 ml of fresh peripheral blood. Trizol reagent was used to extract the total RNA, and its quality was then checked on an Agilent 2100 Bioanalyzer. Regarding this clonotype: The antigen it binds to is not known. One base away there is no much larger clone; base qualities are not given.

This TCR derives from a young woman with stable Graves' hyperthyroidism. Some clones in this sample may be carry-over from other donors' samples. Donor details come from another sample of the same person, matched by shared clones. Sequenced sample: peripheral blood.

The bases are TGTGCCAGCAGTGTAACAGGGAAGAGGACCAAAAACATTCAGTACTTC. Its amino acids are CASSVTGKRTKNIQYF. Recombination linked TRBV28 to TRBJ2-4; D gene: possibly TRBD1, on 6 matching bases. The CDR3 numbers 16 residues from cysteine through phenylalanine. Only the CDR3 region is kept as DNA, spanning 48 bases read in frame from base 1. The germline V gene yields MDHEN for CDR1 and SYDVKM for CDR2. The V end loses 5 bases and the J end loses 2 bases, and a stretch of 16 bases separates them.